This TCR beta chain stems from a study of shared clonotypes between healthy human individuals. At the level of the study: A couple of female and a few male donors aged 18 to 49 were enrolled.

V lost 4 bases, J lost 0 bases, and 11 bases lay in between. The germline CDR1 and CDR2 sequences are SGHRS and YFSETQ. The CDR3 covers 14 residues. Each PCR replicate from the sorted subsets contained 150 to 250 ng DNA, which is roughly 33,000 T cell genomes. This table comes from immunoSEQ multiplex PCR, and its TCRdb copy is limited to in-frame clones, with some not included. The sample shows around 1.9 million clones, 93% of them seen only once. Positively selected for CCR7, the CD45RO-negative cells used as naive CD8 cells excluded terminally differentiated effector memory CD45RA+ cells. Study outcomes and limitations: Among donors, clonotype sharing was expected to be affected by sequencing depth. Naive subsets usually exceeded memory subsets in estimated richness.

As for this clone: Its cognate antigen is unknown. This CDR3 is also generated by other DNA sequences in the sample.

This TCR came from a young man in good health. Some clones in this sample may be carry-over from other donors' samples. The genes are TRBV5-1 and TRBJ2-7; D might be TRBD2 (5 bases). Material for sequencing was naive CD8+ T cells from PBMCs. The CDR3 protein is CASSLRGFSYEQYF. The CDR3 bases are TGCGCCAGCAGCCTTCGGGGATTCTCCTACGAGCAGTACTTC.